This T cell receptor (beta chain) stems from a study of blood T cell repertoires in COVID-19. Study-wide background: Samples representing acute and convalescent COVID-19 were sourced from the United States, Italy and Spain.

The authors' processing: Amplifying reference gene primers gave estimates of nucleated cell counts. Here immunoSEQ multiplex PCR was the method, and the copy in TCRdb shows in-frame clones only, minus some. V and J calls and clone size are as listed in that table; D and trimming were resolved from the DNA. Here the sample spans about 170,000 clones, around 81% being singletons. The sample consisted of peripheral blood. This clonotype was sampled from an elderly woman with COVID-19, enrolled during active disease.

The CDR3 spells CASKATSGSHEQFF. The DNA of the CDR3 is TGTGCCAGCAAGGCGACTAGCGGGAGTCATGAGCAGTTCTTC. V gene TRBV9 combines with J gene TRBJ2-1, with 12 bases lining up with TRBD2. With V trimmed by 6 bases and J by 8 bases, 6 bases remained unmatched. The germline V gene encodes CDR1 SGDLS and CDR2 YYNGEE. The CDR3 has 14 residues. The full variable domain, rest sourced from reference TRBV9 and TRBJ2-1, is DSGVTQTPKHLITATGQRVTLRCSPRSGDLSVYWYQQSLDQGLQFLIQYYNGEERAKGNILERFSAQQFPDLHSELNLSSLELGDSALYFCASKATSGSHEQFFGPGTRLTVL.